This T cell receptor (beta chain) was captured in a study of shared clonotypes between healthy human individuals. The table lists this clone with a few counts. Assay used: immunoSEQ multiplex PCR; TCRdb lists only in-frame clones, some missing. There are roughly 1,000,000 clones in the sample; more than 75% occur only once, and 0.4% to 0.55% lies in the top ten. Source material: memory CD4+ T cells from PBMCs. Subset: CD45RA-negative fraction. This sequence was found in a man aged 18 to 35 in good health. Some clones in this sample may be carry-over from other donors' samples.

The chain's CDR3 is CASSSGDRGYTF. Here the CDR3 DNA reads TGTGCCAGCAGTTCTGGGGATAGGGGCTACACCTTC. This sequence joins TRBV6-5 and TRBJ1-2, with D uncertain. V was cut by 4 bases and J by 8 bases, with 11 bases left in between. Germline V gene sequence: CDR1 MNHEY, CDR2 SVGAGI. The CDR3 length is 12 residues.